This T cell receptor (beta chain) was profiled in a study of PD-L1 blockade in urothelial cancer. The CDR3 sequence is 16 residues long. Germline V gives CDR1 MDHEN, CDR2 SYDVKM. Trimming stripped 6 bases from V and 4 bases from J, with 21 bases between. Libraries were prepared by immunoSEQ multiplex PCR; TCRdb keeps only in-frame clonotypes and omits some of them. Among some 100,000 clones listed, around 93% were seen once. The source is a woman at least 80 years old with urothelial cancer. The chain joins TRBV28 to TRBJ2-5; D call uncertain. Here the sequenced sample was PBMCs, taken around atezolizumab (anti-PD-L1) treatment. The CDR3 loop is CASRPFSSVGAETQYF. For the CDR3, the DNA is TGTGCCAGCAGGCCTTTCAGTTCAGTTGGAGCAGAGACCCAGTACTTC.